This TCR beta chain derives from a study of control samples from healthy donors and cancer patients. The table came from immunoSEQ multiplex PCR; TCRdb's copy has only in-frame clones and leaves some out. This table holds 150,000 to 200,000 clones, roughly 90% found once. With 6 bases clipped from V and 7 bases from J, the junction kept 11 bases outside the gene matches. CDR3 size: 14 residues. Looked up from germline, CDR1 is ENHRY and CDR2 is SYGVKD. Material: blood. V gene TRBV10-3 combines with J gene TRBJ1-1, with 7 bases fitting TRBD1. The TCR comes from a woman aged 25-40 years in good health. The DNA for the CDR3 is TGTGCCATCAGGGCCGACAGGGCGCGAGGTGAAGCTTTCTTT. It specifies CAIRADRARGEAFF.